This T cell receptor beta chain was found in a study of control samples from healthy donors and cancer patients. Generated by immunoSEQ multiplex PCR, the TCRdb table keeps only in-frame clones and is missing some. The data show around 22,000 clones, about 85% seen once. The CDR3 is 13 residues long. V was shortened by 8 bases and J by 2 bases, with 12 bases between the two germline ends. The germline gives CDR1 MGHDK, CDR2 SYGVNS. The sequence was obtained from a man aged 55 to 70 with head and neck cancer. The chain employs TRBV25-1 and TRBJ1-1, with D perhaps TRBD1 (5 bases). The material sequenced was PBMCs. This CDR3 reads CASGAGFNTEAFF. The CDR3 DNA reads TGTGCCAGCGGGGCCGGATTTAACACTGAAGCTTTCTTT. The variable domain in full, completed from reference TRBV25-1 and TRBJ1-1, reads EADIYQTPRYLVIGTGKKITLECSQTMGHDKMYWYQQDPGMELHLIHYSYGVNSTEKGDLSSESTVSRIRTEHFPLTLESARPSHTSQYLCASGAGFNTEAFFGQGTRLTVV.